One TCR beta chain is described in this entry. This entry belongs to a study of blood T cell repertoires in COVID-19. Whole-study context: PBMCs, B-cell-depleted T cells, or T cells provided the cDNA or gDNA that made up the material.

Trimming pared 2 bases from V and 1 base from J, leaving 10 bases between. Germline CDR1 is ENHRY and CDR2 is SYGVKD. The CDR3 length is 15 residues. Some clones are missing from TCRdb's copy, which holds only in-frame ones; the method was immunoSEQ multiplex PCR. This table holds around 60,000 clones, around 90% found once. This rearrangement joins TRBV10-3 to TRBJ2-3; tentative D call: TRBD2 (5 bases). The sequencing input was peripheral blood. This receptor was obtained from a man aged 55 to 70 with acute or convalescent COVID-19. DNA for the CDR3: TGTGCCATCAGTGAGAGAGGGATAGGCACAGATACGCAGTATTTT. Translated: CAISERGIGTDTQYF.